Following are 22 T cell receptor beta chains from one sample sequenced in a study of blood T cell repertoires in COVID-19. Measured with immunoSEQ multiplex PCR; TCRdb has only the in-frame clones, and not every one. This sample has about 120,000 clones, with around three quarters found just once. The sample comprised peripheral blood. These receptors were taken from a woman in her seventies with acute or convalescent COVID-19.

V and J are TRBV2 and TRBJ1-1; D uncertain. Germline V CDR1 and CDR2: SNHLY, FYNNEI. V gave up 6 bases and J gave up 1 base, with 9 bases separating them. CDR3 size: 13 residues. The CDR3 nucleotides read TGTGCCAGCAGCCTTCGCGAGAACACTGAAGCTTTCTTT. As protein: CASSLRENTEAFF.

The chain employs TRBV19 and TRBJ2-7; 8 bases agree with TRBD1. V lost 3 bases and J lost 3; bases outside the gene matches: 7. CDR3 length: 15 amino acids. Germline loops: CDR1 LNHDA, CDR2 SQIVND (reference sequence). The CDR3 bases are TGTGCCAGTAGTATGGAACGGACAGGGCGCTACGAGCAGTACTTC. Its protein product is CASSMERTGRYEQYF. Drawing the rest from reference TRBV19 and TRBJ2-7, the complete variable domain is DGGITQSPKYLFRKEGQNVTLSCEQNLNHDAMYWYRQDPGQGLRLIYYSQIVNDFQKGDIAEGYSVSREKKESFPLTVTSAQKNPTAFYLCASSMERTGRYEQYFGPGTRLTVT.

CDR3 protein: CASSLQLEPQHF. The DNA of the CDR3 is TGTGCCAGCAGTTTACAGTTGGAGCCCCAGCATTTT. The chain combines TRBV12-3 or TRBV12-4 with TRBJ1-5; the D is unclear. With 2 bases removed from V and 8 bases from J, the gap between germline ends came to 7 bases. This CDR3 region has 12 residues.

CDR3 DNA sequence: TGTGCCAGCAGCAAGCCCCGGGACAGGGGGAAGACCGGGGAGCTGTTTTTT. This sequence encodes CASSKPRDRGKTGELFF. V is TRBV21-1 and J is TRBJ2-2; the table gives TRBD1 as D, unverified against the DNA. TRBV21-1 is designated a pseudogene. The CDR3 length is 17 residues.

The V call is TRBV6-5, the J call TRBJ2-7; 7 positions match TRBD2. The CDR3 sequence is 16 residues long. V lost 3 bases and J lost 2; bases outside the gene matches: 10. Germline-derived CDR1 and CDR2 are MNHEY and SVGAGI. The CDR3 region has the DNA TGTGCCAGCAGTTATCCCGAGCGGGGACCTCCCTACGAGCAGTACTTC. It codes for CASSYPERGPPYEQYF.

The chain links TRBV2 to TRBJ2-1, with 11 bases identical to TRBD1. Trimming removed 5 bases from V and 7 bases from J; junction bases left unmatched: 4. In germline, CDR1 is SNHLY, CDR2 FYNNEI. The CDR3 runs 14 residues. This CDR3 is CASSRTGGINEQFF. CDR3 nucleotide sequence: TGTGCCAGCAGTCGGACAGGGGGCATTAATGAGCAGTTCTTC.

This chain connects TRBV10-3 to TRBJ1-1; D gene unclear. Trimming removed 6 bases at V and 0 bases at J, with 14 bases between. CDR1 and CDR2 (germline): ENHRY, SYGVKD. This CDR3 has 15 residues. In DNA, the CDR3 is TGTGCCATCAGGGGAGGCGGATTGCTGAACACTGAAGCTTTCTTT. This encodes CAIRGGGLLNTEAFF.

This chain uses TRBV7-3 with TRBJ2-1; TRBD1 aligns across 8 bases. This CDR3 is 15 amino acids long. Trimming took 0 bases from V and 8 from J; bases not matched to a gene: 6. The germline V gene has CDR1 SGHTA and CDR2 FQGTGA. The CDR3 protein is CASSLTAGGLHEQFF. The CDR3 coding sequence is TGTGCCAGCAGCTTAACGGCAGGGGGCCTACATGAGCAGTTCTTC. Supplemented by reference TRBV7-3 and TRBJ2-1, the full variable domain reads GAGVSQTPSNKVTEKGKYVELRCDPISGHTALYWYRQSLGQGPEFLIYFQGTGAADDSGLPNDRFFAVRPEGSVSTLKIQRTERGDSAVYLCASSLTAGGLHEQFFGPGTRLTVL.

The rearrangement links TRBV3-1 (or the pseudogene TRBV3-2) to TRBJ1-4; D uncertain. CDR3 size: 14 residues. V dropped 0 bases and J dropped 6 bases, with 8 bases sitting between them. Germline CDR1 and CDR2: LGHDT and YNNKEL (reference sequence). The CDR3 nucleotides read TGTGCCAGCAGCCAAGATCTGCGGGATGAAAAACTGTTTTTT. Translated: CASSQDLRDEKLFF.

The chain couples TRBV5-6 to TRBJ2-7; 11 bases are a match to TRBD2. Germline V gives CDR1 SGHDT, CDR2 YYEEEE. The CDR3 contains 14 residues. Losses at the gene ends were 4 bases for V and 3 bases for J; bases not matched to a gene: 3. The CDR3 coding sequence is TGTGCCAGCAGCGGGGGGACTAGCGGCTACGAGCAGTACTTC. This translates into CASSGGTSGYEQYF. The full variable domain, completed using reference TRBV5-6 and TRBJ2-7, is DAGVTQSPTHLIKTRGQQVTLRCSPKSGHDTVSWYQQALGQGPQFIFQYYEEEERQRGNFPDRFSGHQFPNYSSELNVNALLLGDSALYLCASSGGTSGYEQYFGPGTRLTVT.

This chain links TRBV7-2 with TRBJ1-6; D ambiguous. Germline CDR1 is SGHTA and CDR2 is FQGNSA. Trimming removed 5 bases from V and 0 bases from J, with 8 bases in between. This CDR3 contains 15 residues. Here the CDR3 DNA reads TGTGCCAGCAGCCTGTCAGTCTCCTATAATTCACCCCTCCACTTT. It translates to CASSLSVSYNSPLHF.

The V and J genes are TRBV4-1 and TRBJ1-2; TRBD1 aligns across 9 bases. Trimming removed 3 bases from V and 8 bases from J; junction bases left unmatched: 13. CDR3 length: 16 residues. Germline values: CDR1 MGHRA, CDR2 YSYEKL. CDR3 in amino acids: CASSHPRQRQGDGYTF. The DNA for the CDR3 is TGCGCCAGCAGCCATCCTCGTCAGCGACAGGGGGACGGCTACACCTTC.

The chain uses TRBV13 and TRBJ2-7; D call uncertain. The CDR3 is made up of 12 amino acids. The V gene lost 0 bases and the J gene lost 4 bases, with 4 bases spanning the gap. Germline assignment: CDR1 PRHDT and CDR2 FYEKMQ (reference sequence). Written as DNA, the CDR3 is TGTGCCAGCAGCTTAGGGCGGTACGAGCAGTACTTC. This codes for CASSLGRYEQYF.

This sequence joins TRBV6-2 or TRBV6-3 and TRBJ1-2, with 10 bases that match TRBD1. CDR3 size: 16 residues. Looked up from germline, CDR1 is MNHEY and CDR2 is SVGEGT. J was trimmed by 4 bases and V by 3 bases; bases with no gene match: 8. The CDR3 nucleotides read TGTGCCAGCAGTTATGTCGGGACAGGGGCCATCTATGGCTACACCTTC. It codes for CASSYVGTGAIYGYTF.

In its sample, this clone was seen once. The chain's CDR3 is CASSLARGGTDTQYF. In nucleotides, the CDR3 is TGTGCCAGCAGCTTAGCGCGGGGCGGCACAGATACGCAGTATTTT. The J gene is TRBJ2-3, the V gene TRBV7-2; D might be TRBD2 (6 bases). In germline, CDR1 is SGHTA, CDR2 FQGNSA. CDR3 length equals 15 residues. V dropped 0 bases and J dropped 1 base, with 8 bases sitting between them.

The V call is TRBV30, the J call TRBJ2-3, with 9 bases that match TRBD2. The CDR3 spans 11 residues. V was pared by 3 bases and J by 14 bases, with 6 bases of the junction left unmatched. Looked up from germline, CDR1 is GTSNPN and CDR2 is SVGIG (reference sequence). This CDR3 reads CAWRPGLALYF. In nucleotides, the CDR3 is TGTGCCTGGAGGCCGGGACTAGCTTTGTATTTT.

On this clone itself: Other DNA sequences within the sample encode an identical CDR3. The CDR3 nucleotides are TGTGCCAGCAGTTCCCTTGGGACTAGCGGGGGGCGTAGCTCCTACAATGAGCAGTTCTTC. Its protein is CASSSLGTSGGRSSYNEQFF. V usage is TRBV27 and J usage is TRBJ2-1; 15 bases line up with TRBD2. Looked up from germline, CDR1 is MNHEY and CDR2 is SMNVEV (reference sequence). V lost 4 bases and J lost 0; bases outside the gene matches: 10. The CDR3 covers 20 residues.

The V gene is TRBV6-5, the J gene TRBJ1-1; a possible D gene is TRBD1 (6 bases). The CDR3 loop spans 14 amino acids. Deletions cut 6 bases from V and 1 base from J, with 12 bases between. CDR1 is MNHEY and CDR2 is SVGAGI in the germline V gene. The CDR3 DNA follows: TGTGCCAGCAGAATGCCGGGACAGAACACTGAAGCTTTCTTT. Residues: CASRMPGQNTEAFF.

This rearrangement joins TRBV14 to TRBJ1-1; TRBD1 is a possible D gene (5 bases). CDR3 size: 13 residues. Trimming took off 3 bases at V and 4 bases at J, with 9 bases between the two ends. From germline, CDR1 is SGHDN and CDR2 FVKESK. CDR3 DNA: TGTGCCAGCAGCCAGGGGGGAGCCACTGAAGCTTTCTTT. Translated: CASSQGGATEAFF.

CDR3 in DNA: TGTGCCAGCAGCCTCAGACAGGGATTTACTGAAGCTTTCTTT. It encodes CASSLRQGFTEAFF. V usage is TRBV27 and J usage is TRBJ1-1; 7 bases line up with TRBD1. The trim removed 6 bases at V and 5 bases at J, leaving 9 bases unmatched. The CDR3 loop spans 14 amino acids. The V gene's germline CDR1 is MNHEY and CDR2 SMNVEV (reference sequence).

The chain is built from TRBV19 and TRBJ1-1; D unclear. The length of the CDR3 is 12 residues. CDR1 is LNHDA, CDR2 SQIVND, per germline (reference sequence). Deletions cut 5 bases from V and 6 bases from J, with 10 bases between. CDR3 region: CASSGGRAEAFF. CDR3 bases: TGTGCCAGTAGTGGTGGGCGGGCTGAAGCTTTCTTT.

This chain links TRBV2 with TRBJ2-1, with D perhaps matching TRBD2 (7 bases). From germline, CDR1 is SNHLY and CDR2 FYNNEI. There are 16 residues in the CDR3. Trimming cost V 8 bases and J 7 bases, with 24 bases left between them. CDR3 DNA: TGTGCCAGCGCCACCTGGGGGGGCAGGGATGGGAATGAGCAGTTCTTC. Translation: CASATWGGRDGNEQFF.